A selection of T cell receptor beta chains follows, all from one sample in a study of T cell repertoires in cytomegalovirus infection. The antigens for these receptors are not known. TCRdb re-called the reads with MiXCR, one entry per CDR3 protein. The sample has 650,000 to 900,000 distinct CDR3 sequences; 25% to 35% are singletons. The sample in question was cultured CD8+ T cells from PBMCs, obtained from culture after CMV antigen stimulation. The receptors come from a human donor in good health (CMV status not recorded). Some clones in this sample may be carry-over from other donors' samples. The conserved cysteine and the conserved F or W are not part of the CDR3 here. Not all rows give a size; the values are once, few, many and, for expanded clones, a class.

v_gene	j_gene	abundance	CDR3aa
TRBV14	TRBJ2-2	.	ASSRQGHRELF
TRBV6-2/TRBV6-3	TRBJ2-2	few	ASSWQRTLNTGELF
TRBV19	TRBJ2-2	.	ASSVSSGGGELF
TRBV24-1	TRBJ2-1	.	ATSEGRYNEQF
TRBV6-1	TRBJ1-2	.	ASSDSPNLWVGYT
TRBV3-1	TRBJ2-1	.	ASNPGHSSYNEQF
TRBV5-1	TRBJ1-4	.	ASRSRGTNEKLF
TRBV27	TRBJ2-3	.	ASSLMAGTDTQY
TRBV6-5	TRBJ1-4	few	ASSYAVQGDGEKLF
TRBV27	TRBJ2-1	few	ASTLGQGGYNEQF
TRBV7-6	TRBJ2-7	few	ASSSGRSGTDFSYEQY
TRBV4-1	TRBJ1-1	.	ASSRQADMWSEAF
TRBV14	TRBJ2-2	.	ASSQDPTGSNTGELF
TRBV6-2/TRBV6-3	TRBJ2-3	few	ASSYSKNPPYTDTQY
TRBV19	TRBJ2-1	.	ASSILAFGGSYNEQF
TRBV7-6	TRBJ1-5	.	ASSWDVSEPQH
TRBV12-3/TRBV12-4	TRBJ1-1	.	ASSFSIGVTEAF
TRBV29-1	TRBJ1-1	.	SVEDLVVGAF
TRBV7-8	TRBJ1-5	few	ASSLEYSGGQPQH
TRBV7-9	TRBJ1-2	.	ASSYSFSLFYGYT
TRBV28	TRBJ2-2	.	ASSLNGGRWTGELF
TRBV7-9	TRBJ1-3	few	ASSSGGDGHTIY
TRBV7-8	TRBJ2-1	.	ASSPRIKPGLEF
TRBV27	TRBJ2-6	few	ASSSTGTLSGANVLT
TRBV7-2	TRBJ2-7	many	ASGDFSYEQY
TRBV12-3/TRBV12-4	TRBJ1-2	.	AIAWGENYGYT
TRBV7-9	TRBJ1-4	.	ASSWGHPRRDEKLF
TRBV12-3/TRBV12-4	TRBJ2-1	.	ASSFLPGAERGFGEQF
TRBV2	TRBJ1-2	.	ASLEIYGYT
TRBV5-8	TRBJ2-2	.	VGEERDREYGTGELF
TRBV5-6	TRBJ1-2	few	ASSLVAGVNGYT
TRBV12-3/TRBV12-4	TRBJ2-1	.	ASTFGSPNEQF
TRBV7-6	TRBJ2-1	many	ASSLAETSGADEQF
TRBV27	TRBJ2-3	few	ASSLSHYTDTQY
TRBV10-3	TRBJ2-2	.	AISELGGLDTGELF
TRBV14	TRBJ2-5	.	ASSQDRLLMPQETQY
TRBV7-6	TRBJ2-2	.	ASSPAPPQDRGITGELF
TRBV7-6	TRBJ1-5	.	ASSLGGGFQPQH
TRBV6-6	TRBJ1-1	few	ASSPKTGQPEAF
TRBV7-2	TRBJ1-4	many	ASSEFGSREKLF
TRBV20-1	TRBJ1-1	.	SASWWDNTEAF
TRBV6-1	TRBJ2-1	few	ASRLANEQF
TRBV27	TRBJ2-7	once	ASSLWAGVSSYEQY
TRBV6-1	TRBJ2-3	.	ASSYGPGQGRDTQY
TRBV9	TRBJ2-4	.	ASSIGERARWENIQY
TRBV9	TRBJ2-5	few	ASSVWPGLAASRLQQETQY